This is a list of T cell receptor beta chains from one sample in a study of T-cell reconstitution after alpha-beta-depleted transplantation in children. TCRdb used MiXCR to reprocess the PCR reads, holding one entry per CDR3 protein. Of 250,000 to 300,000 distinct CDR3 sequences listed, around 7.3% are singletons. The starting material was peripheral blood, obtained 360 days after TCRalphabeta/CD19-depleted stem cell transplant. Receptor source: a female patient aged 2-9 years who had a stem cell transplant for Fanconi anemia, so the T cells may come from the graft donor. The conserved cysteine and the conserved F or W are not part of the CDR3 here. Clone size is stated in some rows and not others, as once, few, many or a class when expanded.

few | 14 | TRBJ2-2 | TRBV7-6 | ASSFWGIAGTGELF
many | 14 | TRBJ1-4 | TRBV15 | ATSRDEPLANEKLF
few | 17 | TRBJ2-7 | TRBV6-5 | ASSYWGLAGPSSSYEQY
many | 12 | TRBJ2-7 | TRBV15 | ATSGTGGPKSQY
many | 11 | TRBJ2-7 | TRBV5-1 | ASSQTATYEQY
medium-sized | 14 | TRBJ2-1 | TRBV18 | ASSLTTGLGAHEQF
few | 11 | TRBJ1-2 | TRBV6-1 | ASTLDRAYGYT
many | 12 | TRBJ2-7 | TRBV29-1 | SANPGQGGDEQY
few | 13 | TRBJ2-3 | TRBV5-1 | ASSFPGSGPDTQY
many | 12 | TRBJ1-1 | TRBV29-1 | SVEVGSLNTEAF
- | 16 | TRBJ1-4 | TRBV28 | ASNTFGLGEPEGEKLF
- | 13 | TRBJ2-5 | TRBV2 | ASSARTGPQETQY
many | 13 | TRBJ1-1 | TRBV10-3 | AISESGGSGTEAF
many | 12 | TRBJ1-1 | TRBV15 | ATSWDRQNTEAF
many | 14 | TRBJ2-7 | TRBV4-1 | ASSQEGGLSTYEQY
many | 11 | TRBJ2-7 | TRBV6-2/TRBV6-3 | ASPRNPSYEQY
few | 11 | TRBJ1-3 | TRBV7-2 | ASRQGLQNTIY
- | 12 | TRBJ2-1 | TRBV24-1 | ATSQGRGYNEQF
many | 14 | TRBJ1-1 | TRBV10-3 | AISESVAYMNTEAF
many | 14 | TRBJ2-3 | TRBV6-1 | ASSRLAGGRGDTQY
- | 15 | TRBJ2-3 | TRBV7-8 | ASSLAIAGGSTDTQY
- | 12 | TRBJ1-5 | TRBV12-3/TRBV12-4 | ASSLAGWGQPQH
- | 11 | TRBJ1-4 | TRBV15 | ATSNRGEEKLF
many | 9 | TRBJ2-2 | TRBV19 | ASDGGGELF
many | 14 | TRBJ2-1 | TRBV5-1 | ASSLVAGGPYNEQF
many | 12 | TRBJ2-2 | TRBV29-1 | SGGSGPNTGELF
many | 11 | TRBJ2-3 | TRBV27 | ASSLMNGDTQY
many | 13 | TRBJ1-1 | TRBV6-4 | ASSNTGVMNTEAF
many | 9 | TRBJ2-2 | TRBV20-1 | SASWGQELF
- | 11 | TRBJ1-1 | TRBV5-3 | ARSRHRHTEAF
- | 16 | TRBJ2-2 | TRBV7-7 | ASSPGLGPPINTGELF
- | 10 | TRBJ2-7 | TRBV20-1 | AVFQGAREQY
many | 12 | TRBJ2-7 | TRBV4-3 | ASSQYERDSEQY
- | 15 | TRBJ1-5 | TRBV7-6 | ASSRMGGNGGNQPQH
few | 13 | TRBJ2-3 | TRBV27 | ASSLVAGAADTQY
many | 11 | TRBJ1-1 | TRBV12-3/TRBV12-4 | ASSLSLNTEAF
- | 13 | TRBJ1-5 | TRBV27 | ASSYRGYSNQPQH
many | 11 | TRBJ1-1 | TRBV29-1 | SVEPGQYTEAF
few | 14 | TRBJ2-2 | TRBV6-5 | ASSYSNLAGDGELF
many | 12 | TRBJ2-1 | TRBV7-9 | ASSQRGDNNEQF
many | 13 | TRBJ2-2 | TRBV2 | ASSSQQGFTGELF
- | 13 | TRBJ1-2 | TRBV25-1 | ASPSTGLCGYGYT
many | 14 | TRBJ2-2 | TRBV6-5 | ASSYSRTNPRGELF
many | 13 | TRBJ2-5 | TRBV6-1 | ASSLRLAGTETQY
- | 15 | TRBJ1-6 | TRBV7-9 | ASSLSVWGQNNSPLH
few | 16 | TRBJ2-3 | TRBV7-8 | ASSLFSAGGTSTDTQY
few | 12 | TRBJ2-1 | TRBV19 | ASSGLAGGHEQF
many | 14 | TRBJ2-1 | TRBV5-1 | ASSLEGTRGSNEQF
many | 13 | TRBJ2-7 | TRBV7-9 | ASSTPTSGKYEQY
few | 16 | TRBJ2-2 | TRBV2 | ASTIQRSGIRATGELF
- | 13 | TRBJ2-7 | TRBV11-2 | ASSLEYSYSYEQY
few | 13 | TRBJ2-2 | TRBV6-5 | ASSYFLGASGELF
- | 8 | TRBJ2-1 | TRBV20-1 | SAQTNEQF
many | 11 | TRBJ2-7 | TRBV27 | ASSSRGRYEQY
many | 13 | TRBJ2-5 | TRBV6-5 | ASSYGFEVPPAQY
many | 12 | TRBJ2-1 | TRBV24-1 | ATSDSEKGHEQF
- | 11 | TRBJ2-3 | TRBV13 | ASSVAFTDTQY